This T cell receptor beta chain was sequenced during a study of OX40 agonist ivuxolimab in advanced cancers. As for this clone: Its specificity is unknown.

Clones were sequenced by immunoSEQ multiplex PCR, and TCRdb holds only the in-frame ones, with some missing. Found here are roughly 100,000 clones, just under 90% of them singletons; the top ten hold under 2%. Study-wide results and limits: Among the nonresponders, some also had low normalized T-cell clonal expansion. On average, a greater number of expanded clones characterised CD8+ T cells relative to CD4+.

CDR3 length: 15 residues. V lost 1 base, J lost 3 bases, and 11 bases lay in between. Germline-derived CDR1 and CDR2 are MNHNS and SASEGT. This sequence was found in an adult with an advanced solid tumor such as melanoma, head and neck, liver or kidney cancer. This chain joins TRBV6-1 and TRBJ2-3; D possibly matches TRBD1 or TRBD2 (5 bases each). Sequencing used CD4+ or CD8+ T cells sorted from blood, obtained in a trial of the OX40 agonist ivuxolimab. The CDR3 is CASSEGQGATDTQYF. As DNA, the CDR3 is TGTGCCAGCAGTGAAGGGCAGGGAGCAACAGATACGCAGTATTTT.